This T cell receptor (beta chain) originates from a study of T cell responses to AZD1222 COVID-19 vaccine. The CDR3 is made up of 13 amino acids. Germline assignment: CDR1 MNHEY and CDR2 SVGAGI. Trimming cost V 2 bases and J 8 bases, with 9 bases left between them. Some clones are missing from TCRdb's copy, which holds only in-frame ones; the method was immunoSEQ multiplex PCR. Of roughly 120,000 clones listed, about 93% are singletons. General study results and limits: Per reports, nearly half of all spike-specific TCRs target regions that are unmutated in variants.

This clone was seen only a few times. Its matching antigen is unknown. Material: peripheral blood, obtained 28 days after the second AZD1222 dose. The chain links TRBV6-5 to TRBJ1-4, with D tentatively TRBD1 (5 bases). This clonotype originated in an adult who received the AZD1222 COVID-19 vaccine. The CDR3 bases are TGTGCCAGCAGTTACCGGGGCAGGGAAAAACTGTTTTTT. Translation: CASSYRGREKLFF.